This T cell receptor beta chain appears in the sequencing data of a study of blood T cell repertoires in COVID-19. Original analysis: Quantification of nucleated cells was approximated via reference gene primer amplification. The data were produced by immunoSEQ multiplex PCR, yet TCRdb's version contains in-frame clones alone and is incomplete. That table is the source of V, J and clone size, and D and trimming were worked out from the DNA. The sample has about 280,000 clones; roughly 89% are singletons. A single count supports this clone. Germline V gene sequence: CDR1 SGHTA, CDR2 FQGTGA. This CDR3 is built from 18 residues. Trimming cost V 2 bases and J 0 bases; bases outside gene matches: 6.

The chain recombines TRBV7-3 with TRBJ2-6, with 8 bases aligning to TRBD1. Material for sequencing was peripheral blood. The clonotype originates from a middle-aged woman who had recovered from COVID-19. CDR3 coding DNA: TGTGCCAGCAGCTTAGCCTCAGGGGGCGGCTCTGGGGCCAACGTCCTGACTTTC. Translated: CASSLASGGGSGANVLTF. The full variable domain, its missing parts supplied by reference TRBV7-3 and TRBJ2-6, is GAGVSQTPSNKVTEKGKYVELRCDPISGHTALYWYRQSLGQGPEFLIYFQGTGAADDSGLPNDRFFAVRPEGSVSTLKIQRTERGDSAVYLCASSLASGGGSGANVLTFGAGSRLTVL.